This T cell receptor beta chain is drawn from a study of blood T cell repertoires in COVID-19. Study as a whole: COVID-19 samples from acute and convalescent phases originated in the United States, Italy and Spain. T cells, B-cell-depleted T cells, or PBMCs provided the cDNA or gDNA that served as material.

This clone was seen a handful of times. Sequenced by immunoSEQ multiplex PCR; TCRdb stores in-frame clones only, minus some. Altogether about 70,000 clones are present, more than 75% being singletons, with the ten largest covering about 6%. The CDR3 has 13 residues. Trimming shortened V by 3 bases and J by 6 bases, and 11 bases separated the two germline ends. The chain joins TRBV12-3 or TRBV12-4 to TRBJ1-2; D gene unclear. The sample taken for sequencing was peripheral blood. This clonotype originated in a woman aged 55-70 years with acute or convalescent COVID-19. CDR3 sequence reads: CASSFGPLDGYTF. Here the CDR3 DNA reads TGTGCCAGCAGTTTTGGCCCGCTTGATGGCTACACCTTC.